This TCR beta chain was profiled in a study of OX40 agonist ivuxolimab in advanced cancers. Context from the whole study: Ivuxolimab was a fully human IgG2 agonistic monoclonal antibody targeting the costimulatory receptor OX40 (CD134). Intravenous ivuxolimab was administered to patients every 2 weeks at six dose levels: 0.01, 0.1, 0.3, 1.5, 3 and 10 mg/kg. Among the approximately 50 dose-escalation patients, about 19 had hepatocellular carcinoma, around 15 melanoma, 9 renal cell carcinoma and 9 head and neck cancer. The dose-escalation cohort was about 87% male with a mean age of approximately 59 years, ranging from roughly 20 to 80. Patients were allowed to have had prior anti-PD-1, anti-PD-L1 or anti-CTLA-4 therapy, and 30% to 40% of the dose-escalation patients had previously received checkpoint inhibitors. Partial responses occurred in three dose-escalation patients, of whom one had hepatocellular carcinoma and two had cutaneous melanoma. Peripheral TCRbeta sequencing was intended to test whether TCR sequence diversity was altered and clonal T-cell expansion was caused by ivuxolimab. The paper covers the monotherapy dose-escalation part of the phase I ivuxolimab trial, which included N ≈ 57 patients.

CDR1 and CDR2 are drawn from the germline V gene: SGHTA, FQGNSA. Reading from cysteine to phenylalanine, the CDR3 counts 11 amino acids. Of the read, only the CDR3 DNA is kept; its 33 bases are in frame from base 1. V was cut back by 8 bases and J by 5 bases, leaving a gap of 9 bases between them. The trial excluded patients who had a history of autoimmune disease or were on systemic immunosuppression. Peripheral blood for TCR sequencing was drawn from every dose cohort at baseline, at cycle 4 day 1 and at cycle 7 day 1. The samples were drawn from a first-in-human, open-label, multicenter phase I dose-escalation trial of ivuxolimab. Adults with locally advanced or metastatic head and neck squamous cell, hepatocellular, melanoma or renal cell carcinoma were enrolled in the trial. CD4+ and CD8+ T cells were sorted separately from peripheral blood before TCR sequencing. What the authors observed across the whole study: At doses from 0.1 to 3.0 mg/kg, clonal expansion was seen in both CD4+ and CD8+ blood T cells between baseline and week 6. After ivuxolimab, more expanded clones were found on average in CD8+ T cells than in CD4+ T cells. Low levels of normalized T-cell clonal expansion were also shown by some nonresponding patients. Partial responders in the 0.1-3.0 mg/kg groups had among the lowest normalized peripheral clonal expansion, especially among CD8+ T cells. Antigen specificity was not determined for the clonally expanded peripheral T cells.

A note on this clone: The clone's antigen remains unknown. No much larger clonotype is one base removed from it; base qualities were not supplied.

To sequence the TCRbeta CDR3 region, genomic DNA was isolated from the sorted cells. TCRbeta CDR3 regions were sequenced using the immunoSEQ Assay. TCRdb's version of the immuneACCESS table is confined to in-frame rearrangements and falls short of the full clone set. An unresolved V gene accounts for under half of the shortfall where checked; the remainder is of unknown origin. Counted in this sample were some 30,000 clones; 84% of them appeared once. The top ten clonotypes cover about a quarter of the sample. The rearranged segments are TRBV7-2 and TRBJ1-2; the D region possibly corresponds to TRBD1 (5 bases align). The receptor was isolated from an adult with an advanced solid tumor such as melanoma, head and neck, liver or kidney cancer. The source was CD4+ or CD8+ T cells sorted from blood, collected in a trial of the OX40 agonist ivuxolimab. The bases read TGTGCCAGCTCTCAGGGTTATGGCTACACCTTC. It is translated as CASSQGYGYTF.